These T cell receptor beta chains were read from a single sample in a study of shared clonotypes between healthy human individuals. Sequenced by immunoSEQ multiplex PCR; TCRdb stores in-frame clones only, minus some. In the table there are some 2.4 million clones, approximately 93% of which are singletons. Sequencing was done on a sample of naive CD4+ T cells from PBMCs. The origin of the receptors is a man in his late teens or twenties in good health. Some clones in this sample may be carry-over from other donors' samples. The CDR3 runs from the conserved cysteine through the conserved F or W. Each record gives: D gene, V gene, clone size, J gene, CDR3 DNA, CDR3 protein. D genes are given only for firm matches. A row's size may be missing; if present it is once, few, many or a size class.

d_gene: TRBD2; v_gene: TRBV12-5; abundance: .; j_gene: TRBJ2-1; CDR3nt: TGTGCTAGTGGTTTATCGAGCGCGGGGGACGAGCAGTTCTTC; CDR3aa: CASGLSSAGDEQFF
d_gene: .; v_gene: TRBV15; abundance: .; j_gene: TRBJ2-7; CDR3nt: TGTGCCACCAGCAGAGACCGCTACGAGCAGTACTTC; CDR3aa: CATSRDRYEQYF
d_gene: TRBD2; v_gene: TRBV2; abundance: .; j_gene: TRBJ2-2; CDR3nt: TGTGCCAGCAGTGAGGTAGCGGGAGGCACCGGGGAGCTGTTTTTT; CDR3aa: CASSEVAGGTGELFF
d_gene: TRBD1; v_gene: TRBV6-5; abundance: .; j_gene: TRBJ1-2; CDR3nt: TGTGCCAGCACCACAGGGGGCGGGAACTATGGCTACACCTTC; CDR3aa: CASTTGGGNYGYTF
d_gene: .; v_gene: TRBV7-6; abundance: .; j_gene: TRBJ2-1; CDR3nt: TGTGCCAGCAGCAGACGCGAGGGTGAGCAGTTCTTC; CDR3aa: CASSRREGEQFF
d_gene: .; v_gene: TRBV11-2; abundance: .; j_gene: TRBJ2-2; CDR3nt: TGTGCCAGCAGCCCCGTCCAGGGTGCGAACACCGGGGAGCTGTTTTTT; CDR3aa: CASSPVQGANTGELFF
d_gene: .; v_gene: TRBV29-1; abundance: .; j_gene: TRBJ1-2; CDR3nt: TGCAGCGTCCCACCGAAGGGGGGCAGTCGGAATGGCTACACCTTC; CDR3aa: CSVPPKGGSRNGYTF
d_gene: .; v_gene: TRBV28; abundance: .; j_gene: TRBJ2-1; CDR3nt: TGTGCCAGCAGCCAAGTCGGGTTGAGGGGAAGTGAGCAGTTCTTC; CDR3aa: CASSQVGLRGSEQFF
d_gene: TRBD1; v_gene: TRBV28; abundance: .; j_gene: TRBJ1-4; CDR3nt: TGTGCCAGCGGATTGGACAGGGCGGGGGAAAAACTGTTTTTT; CDR3aa: CASGLDRAGEKLFF
d_gene: .; v_gene: TRBV28; abundance: .; j_gene: TRBJ2-4; CDR3nt: TGTGCCAGCAGGCCTCTGGACAGAGCCAAAAACATTCAGTACTTC; CDR3aa: CASRPLDRAKNIQYF
d_gene: .; v_gene: TRBV28; abundance: .; j_gene: TRBJ2-6; CDR3nt: TGTGCCAGCAGAAAGGGCCCAGGACTCACTGGGGCCAACGTCCTGACTTTC; CDR3aa: CASRKGPGLTGANVLTF
d_gene: .; v_gene: TRBV28; abundance: .; j_gene: TRBJ2-2; CDR3nt: TGTGCCAGCAGTTTGCGGCAAACCGGGGAGCTGTTTTTT; CDR3aa: CASSLRQTGELFF
d_gene: .; v_gene: TRBV2; abundance: .; j_gene: TRBJ2-1; CDR3nt: TGTGCCAGCAGCCACTTTGGGGGCCGACCCTACAATGAGCAGTTCTTC; CDR3aa: CASSHFGGRPYNEQFF
d_gene: TRBD1; v_gene: TRBV30; abundance: .; j_gene: TRBJ2-1; CDR3nt: TGTGCCTGGAGCCGGGACAGCCCCTACAATGAGCAGTTCTTC; CDR3aa: CAWSRDSPYNEQFF
d_gene: .; v_gene: TRBV30; abundance: .; j_gene: TRBJ1-2; CDR3nt: TGTGCCTGGAGAGGGGAAGCTAACTATGGCTACACCTTC; CDR3aa: CAWRGEANYGYTF
d_gene: TRBD2; v_gene: TRBV7-3; abundance: .; j_gene: TRBJ2-3; CDR3nt: TGTGCCAGCAGCTTAGGTTGGGCTAGCGGGACCACAGATACGCAGTATTTT; CDR3aa: CASSLGWASGTTDTQYF
d_gene: .; v_gene: TRBV28; abundance: .; j_gene: TRBJ1-1; CDR3nt: TGTGCCAGCACATACATCTCACTAGAGGAAGGTAACACTGAAGCTTTCTTT; CDR3aa: CASTYISLEEGNTEAFF
d_gene: .; v_gene: TRBV30; abundance: .; j_gene: TRBJ1-5; CDR3nt: TGTGCCTGGAGTGAGAGTAATAGCAATCAGCCCCAGCATTTT; CDR3aa: CAWSESNSNQPQHF
d_gene: .; v_gene: TRBV19; abundance: .; j_gene: TRBJ1-1; CDR3nt: TGTGCCAGTAGTATATTCGGGGCGCGGAACACTGAAGCTTTCTTT; CDR3aa: CASSIFGARNTEAFF
d_gene: TRBD2; v_gene: TRBV9; abundance: .; j_gene: TRBJ2-2; CDR3nt: TGTGCCAGCAGCGCGTGGACTAGCGGGAGCGGCACCGGGGAGCTGTTTTTT; CDR3aa: CASSAWTSGSGTGELFF
d_gene: .; v_gene: TRBV28; abundance: .; j_gene: TRBJ2-7; CDR3nt: TGTGCCAGCAGTTTAGTTCGGCCCAGGACCTACGAGCAGTACTTC; CDR3aa: CASSLVRPRTYEQYF
d_gene: TRBD1; v_gene: TRBV10-1; abundance: once; j_gene: TRBJ1-2; CDR3nt: TGCGCCAGCAGAGTAGACAGGGATTCTAACTATGGCTACACCTTC; CDR3aa: CASRVDRDSNYGYTF
d_gene: .; v_gene: TRBV19; abundance: .; j_gene: TRBJ1-4; CDR3nt: TGTGCCACCACAAGGCTGGGGGCGGAAGAAAAACTGTTTTTT; CDR3aa: CATTRLGAEEKLFF
d_gene: .; v_gene: TRBV5-1; abundance: few; j_gene: TRBJ2-7; CDR3nt: TGCGCCAGCAGCGCCTCCTACGAGCAGTACTTC; CDR3aa: CASSASYEQYF
d_gene: .; v_gene: TRBV4-1; abundance: .; j_gene: TRBJ2-2; CDR3nt: TGCGCCAGCAGCCAAGTTCCCGGGGGAGACACCGGGGAGCTGTTTTTT; CDR3aa: CASSQVPGGDTGELFF
d_gene: .; v_gene: TRBV15; abundance: .; j_gene: TRBJ2-5; CDR3nt: TGTGCCACCAGCAGCCGACCCCACCAAGAGACCCAGTACTTC; CDR3aa: CATSSRPHQETQYF
d_gene: TRBD2; v_gene: TRBV4-2; abundance: .; j_gene: TRBJ2-1; CDR3nt: TGTGCCAGCAGCCTGACTAGCGGGAATCCACTGGAGCAGTTCTTC; CDR3aa: CASSLTSGNPLEQFF
d_gene: .; v_gene: TRBV10-1; abundance: .; j_gene: TRBJ1-3; CDR3nt: TGCGCCAGCAGTGGGACAGCCTCTGGAAACACCATATATTTT; CDR3aa: CASSGTASGNTIYF
d_gene: .; v_gene: TRBV5-6; abundance: once; j_gene: TRBJ2-7; CDR3nt: TGTGCCAGCAGCTTGGACAGGAAAACCTCCCACGAGCAGTACTTC; CDR3aa: CASSLDRKTSHEQYF
d_gene: TRBD2; v_gene: TRBV7-2; abundance: once; j_gene: TRBJ2-2; CDR3nt: TGTGCCAGCAGCTTTCTAGCGGGAGGGACCGGGGAGCTGTTTTTT; CDR3aa: CASSFLAGGTGELFF
d_gene: TRBD2; v_gene: TRBV6-6; abundance: .; j_gene: TRBJ2-2; CDR3nt: TGTGCCAGCAGTTACGGGCGGGAGGTGACCGGGGAGCTGTTTTTT; CDR3aa: CASSYGREVTGELFF
d_gene: .; v_gene: TRBV19; abundance: .; j_gene: TRBJ1-1; CDR3nt: TGTGCCAGTAGTCCCCGCCCAGTAGAATCGAACACTGAAGCTTTCTTT; CDR3aa: CASSPRPVESNTEAFF
d_gene: .; v_gene: TRBV7-2; abundance: .; j_gene: TRBJ2-5; CDR3nt: TGTGCCAGCAGCCGCGAACAAGAGACCCAGTACTTC; CDR3aa: CASSREQETQYF
d_gene: .; v_gene: TRBV2; abundance: .; j_gene: TRBJ2-7; CDR3nt: TGTGCCAGCAGTGCGAATCTGGGGGAGCAGTACTTC; CDR3aa: CASSANLGEQYF
d_gene: TRBD2; v_gene: TRBV11-2; abundance: .; j_gene: TRBJ2-1; CDR3nt: TGTGCCAGCAGCCTAGCGGGATCCTACAATGAGCAGTTCTTC; CDR3aa: CASSLAGSYNEQFF
d_gene: TRBD2; v_gene: TRBV28; abundance: .; j_gene: TRBJ2-3; CDR3nt: TGTGTAGCCGGACTAGCGGGAGTAGAGGATACGCAGTATTTT; CDR3aa: CVAGLAGVEDTQYF
d_gene: .; v_gene: TRBV5-1; abundance: .; j_gene: TRBJ1-3; CDR3nt: TGCGCCAGCAGCCAGAATTCCGGGGGCTCTGGAAACACCATATATTTT; CDR3aa: CASSQNSGGSGNTIYF
d_gene: TRBD2; v_gene: TRBV5-1; abundance: .; j_gene: TRBJ2-3; CDR3nt: TGCGCCAGCAGCTACTGGACTAGCGGGGACACAGATACGCAGTATTTT; CDR3aa: CASSYWTSGDTDTQYF
d_gene: .; v_gene: TRBV7-8; abundance: .; j_gene: TRBJ1-4; CDR3nt: TGTGCCAGCAGCTTATTTTCCGCGGGGCTGGGTAATGAAAAACTGTTTTTT; CDR3aa: CASSLFSAGLGNEKLFF
d_gene: .; v_gene: TRBV5-4; abundance: .; j_gene: TRBJ2-1; CDR3nt: TGTGCCAGCAGCTTGACGGGCCGGATCCGGAGCAATGAGCAGTTCTTC; CDR3aa: CASSLTGRIRSNEQFF
d_gene: TRBD2; v_gene: TRBV19; abundance: .; j_gene: TRBJ2-5; CDR3nt: TGTGCCAGTAGTTTCCACGGAGGGGAGGGTTCGACCCAGTACTTC; CDR3aa: CASSFHGGEGSTQYF
d_gene: TRBD1; v_gene: TRBV28; abundance: .; j_gene: TRBJ1-5; CDR3nt: TGTGCCAGCAGTACCCAGGGGGGAGGACAGCCCCAGCATTTT; CDR3aa: CASSTQGGGQPQHF
d_gene: TRBD2; v_gene: TRBV6-1; abundance: .; j_gene: TRBJ2-1; CDR3nt: TGTTTCACAAAGGGTAGCGGGAACGAACAGAATGAGCAGTTCTTC; CDR3aa: CFTKGSGNEQNEQFF
d_gene: .; v_gene: TRBV29-1; abundance: .; j_gene: TRBJ2-1; CDR3nt: TGCAGCGTTGCGACCCCGAAGGGGGAGCAGTTCTTC; CDR3aa: CSVATPKGEQFF